The clone carrying this T cell receptor (beta chain) was counted a few times. CDR1 is SSHAT and CDR2 is FNYEAQ in the germline V gene (reference sequence). The V end was cut by 1 base, the J end by 4 bases, with 9 bases between. The CDR3 has 14 residues. Using its own MiXCR run on the RACE reads, TCRdb lists one record per CDR3 protein. The profile shows 95,000 to 150,000 distinct CDR3 sequences, approximately 15% of them singletons. Time point of the sample: patch test 1, 2 weeks after DPC sensitization. Treatment: therapeutic diphenylcyclopropenone sensitization with weekly scalp DPC. The record originates from a study of human T cells and chemical hapten exposure.

The material was whole blood, obtained in connection with sensitization to the hapten diphenylcyclopropenone (DPC). This sequence joins TRBV7-7 and TRBJ2-3; no definite D call. The sequence came from a man younger than 35 with alopecia areata. Some clones in this sample may be carry-over from other donors' samples. This chain's CDR3 is CASSLGGRADTQYF. The CDR3 DNA reads as TGTGCCAGCAGCTTAGGGGGAAGGGCAGATACGCAGTATTTT.